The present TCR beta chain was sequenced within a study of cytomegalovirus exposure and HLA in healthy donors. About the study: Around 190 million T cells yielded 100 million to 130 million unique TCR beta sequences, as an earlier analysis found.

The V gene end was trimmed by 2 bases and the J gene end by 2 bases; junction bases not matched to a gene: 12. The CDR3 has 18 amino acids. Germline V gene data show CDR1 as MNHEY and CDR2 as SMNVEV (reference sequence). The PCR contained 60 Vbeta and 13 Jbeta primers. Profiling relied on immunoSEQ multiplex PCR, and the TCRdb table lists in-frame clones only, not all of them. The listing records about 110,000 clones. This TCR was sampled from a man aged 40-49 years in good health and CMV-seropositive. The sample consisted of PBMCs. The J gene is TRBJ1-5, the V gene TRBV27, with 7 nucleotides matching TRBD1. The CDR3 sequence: CASSLRPLRQGGNQPQHF. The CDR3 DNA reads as TGTGCCAGCAGTTTACGACCCTTGAGACAGGGAGGCAATCAGCCCCAGCATTTT.